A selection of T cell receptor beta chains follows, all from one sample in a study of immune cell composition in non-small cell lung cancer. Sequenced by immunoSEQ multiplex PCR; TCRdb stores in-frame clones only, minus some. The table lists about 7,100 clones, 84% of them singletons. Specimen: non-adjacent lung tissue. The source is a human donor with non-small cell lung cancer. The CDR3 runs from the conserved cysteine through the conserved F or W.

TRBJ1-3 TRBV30 CAWPGQYSGNTIYF
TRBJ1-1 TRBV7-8 CASSLAGGGAEAFF
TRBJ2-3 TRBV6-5 CASSTQGQSTDTQYF
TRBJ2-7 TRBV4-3 CASSQEEPGGYEQYF
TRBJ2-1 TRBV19 CASSNLAHSYNEQFF
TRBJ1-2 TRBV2 CASSEALRGHSNYGYTF
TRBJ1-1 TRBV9 CASSVGGGRNTEAFF
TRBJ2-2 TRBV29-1 CSVDTPTGELFF
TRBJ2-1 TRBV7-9 CASSLTAGDYNEQFF
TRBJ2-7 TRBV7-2 CASSLVVQYEQYF
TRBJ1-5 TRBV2 CASRVGQPQHF
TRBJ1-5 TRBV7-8 CASSVHGQGSNQPQHF
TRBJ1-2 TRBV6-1 CASSDGRGDIYGYTF
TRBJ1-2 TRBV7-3 CASSLWGGGYTF
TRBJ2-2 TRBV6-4 CASSERSQGYGELFF
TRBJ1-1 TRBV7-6 CASSLEVGQGGEAFF
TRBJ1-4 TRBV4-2 CASSRQVDRSDEKLFF
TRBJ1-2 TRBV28 CASRPGVRRNGYTF
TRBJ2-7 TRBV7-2 CASSLGRGGSYEQYF
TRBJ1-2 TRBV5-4 CASSVSGAGGYTF
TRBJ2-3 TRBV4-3 CASSQDPPFRGDTQYF
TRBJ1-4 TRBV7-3 CASSFGQGSNEKLFF
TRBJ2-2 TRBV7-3 CASSSRTGANTGELFF
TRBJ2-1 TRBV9 CASSASSLTSEHNEQFF
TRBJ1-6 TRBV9 CASSRQDSPLHF
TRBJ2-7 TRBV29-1 CSVQRMGRGYEQYF
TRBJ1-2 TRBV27 CASSQKGVDYGYTF
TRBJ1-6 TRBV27 CASSRGWDNSPLHF
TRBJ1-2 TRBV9 CASSVSVVEGAFSARSGYTF